Listed here are 15 T cell receptor beta chains from one sample, sequenced in a study of OX40 agonist ivuxolimab in advanced cancers. Profiled with immunoSEQ multiplex PCR; TCRdb holds only in-frame clones, not every one. Among 60,000 to 65,000 clones, roughly 90% were seen once, and the ten largest hold 0.6% to 0.8%. Here the sequenced sample was CD4+ or CD8+ T cells sorted from blood, taken in a trial of the OX40 agonist ivuxolimab. These TCRs come from an adult with an advanced solid tumor such as melanoma, head and neck, liver or kidney cancer.

This clone has only one observation. CDR3 DNA sequence: TGTGCCAGCAGCTTAGGACTAGCGGGATGGTTCGAGCAGTACTTC. Translation: CASSLGLAGWFEQYF. The chain employs TRBV7-8 and TRBJ2-7; 11 nucleotides line up with TRBD2. Germline CDR1 is SGHVS and CDR2 is FQNEAQ. There are 15 residues in the CDR3. Trimming at V came to 1 base and at J to 6 bases, leaving 5 bases not matched to a gene.

The rearrangement joins TRBV30 to TRBJ1-4, with 7 positions matching TRBD1. V was clipped by 4 bases and J by 7 bases; unmatched bases: 6. The V gene's germline CDR1 is GTSNPN and CDR2 SVGIG (reference sequence). There are 13 residues in the CDR3. The CDR3 region has the DNA TGTGCCTGGACCAGACAGGGAGGTGAAAAACTGTTTTTT. Translated, it gives CAWTRQGGEKLFF.

This chain links TRBV5-1 with TRBJ2-1; 12 nucleotides agree with TRBD2. Germline CDR1 reads SGHRS; CDR2 reads YFSETQ. V shed 4 bases, J shed 4 bases, and the junction held 3 bases outside the gene matches. This CDR3 has 15 residues. The CDR3 DNA sequence: TGCGCCAGCAGCCACGGACTAGCGGGGTACAATGAGCAGTTCTTC. Encoded protein: CASSHGLAGYNEQFF.

This rearrangement joins TRBV19 to TRBJ2-7; D remains unclear. V dropped 0 bases and J dropped 3 bases, with 12 bases sitting between them. The germline V gene has CDR1 LNHDA and CDR2 SQIVND (reference sequence). This CDR3 has 15 residues. In DNA form, the CDR3 reads TGTGCCAGTAGTATAGAGGGCAGGATGGGCTACGAGCAGTACTTC. This translates into CASSIEGRMGYEQYF.

The gene calls are TRBV6-6 and TRBJ2-3; 9 bases are a match to TRBD2. Germline-derived CDR1 and CDR2 are MNHNY and SVGAGI (reference sequence). Trimming removed 7 bases from V and 1 base from J; junction bases left unmatched: 6. CDR3 length: 15 residues. The DNA of the CDR3 is TGTGCCAGCACTGGCAGCGGGAGGCGCACAGATACGCAGTATTTT. Translation gives CASTGSGRRTDTQYF.

This chain uses TRBV5-1 with TRBJ2-5, with 8 nucleotides matching TRBD1. The CDR3 contains 15 residues. Germline trimming cut 3 bases from V and 2 bases from J; bases unmatched to any gene: 6. Germline lookup yields CDR1 SGHRS and CDR2 YFSETQ. CDR3 DNA: TGCGCCAGCAGCTCGACAGGGGCGCTGCAAGAGACCCAGTACTTC. This translates into CASSSTGALQETQYF.

This sequence joins TRBV27 and TRBJ2-3, with TRBD2 matching over 9 bases. Looked up from germline, CDR1 is MNHEY and CDR2 is SMNVEV (reference sequence). V lost 1 base to trimming and J lost 1 base; unmatched junction nucleotides: 0. The CDR3 runs 15 residues. The CDR3 loop is CASSLLAGGTDTQYF. CDR3 in DNA: TGTGCCAGCAGTTTATTAGCGGGGGGCACAGATACGCAGTATTTT.

The genes are TRBV27 and TRBJ2-2; D may correspond to TRBD1 or TRBD2 (5 bases each). Germline CDR1 reads MNHEY; CDR2 reads SMNVEV (reference sequence). The V and J ends lost 4 bases and 5 bases respectively, with 8 bases between them. CDR3 length: 13 amino acids. The CDR3 spells CASSWDLTGELFF. CDR3 nucleotide sequence: TGTGCCAGCAGTTGGGACCTAACCGGGGAGCTGTTTTTT.

V gene TRBV4-1 combines with J gene TRBJ1-2, with D unresolved. Trimming took off 1 base at V and 6 bases at J, with 6 bases between the two ends. The CDR3 is 12 residues long. CDR1 and CDR2 from the germline V gene are MGHRA and YSYEKL. The CDR3 nucleotides are TGCGCCAGCAGCCAAGTTGGTAATGGCTACACCTTC. This sequence encodes CASSQVGNGYTF.

The rearrangement links TRBV2 to TRBJ2-6; D might be TRBD2 (6 bases). Germline V gives CDR1 SNHLY, CDR2 FYNNEI. V gave up 8 bases and J gave up 0 bases, with 23 bases separating them. There are 19 residues in the CDR3. CDR3: CASSRETPALDSGANVLTF. DNA for the CDR3: TGTGCCAGCTCTCGGGAGACGCCCGCACTCGACTCTGGGGCCAACGTCCTGACTTTC.

The genes are TRBV23-1 and TRBJ2-5, with unresolved D. TRBV23-1 is assigned to the ORF class and has an uncertain function. CDR3 length equals 17 residues. The germline V and J ends were trimmed by 1 base and 1 base, with 16 bases remaining between them. The CDR3 loop is CASSQFSRVRCQETQYF. The CDR3 bases are TGCGCCAGCAGTCAATTTTCCCGGGTCCGGTGCCAAGAGACCCAGTACTTC.

The chain couples TRBV29-1 to TRBJ2-3; 8 bases match TRBD2. V trimming: 5 bases; J trimming: 5 bases; junction bases outside the gene matches: 12. Germline V gene sequence: CDR1 SQVTM, CDR2 ANQGSEA. This CDR3 comprises 15 residues. The CDR3 region has the DNA TGCAGCGTTCAGGCCCAAGCGGGAGTTGTAGATACGCAGTATTTT. Its translation is CSVQAQAGVVDTQYF.

The chain has TRBV6-1 and TRBJ1-5; no definite D call. Germline CDR1 is MNHNS and CDR2 is SASEGT. This CDR3 contains 12 residues. Trimming took off 8 bases at V and 4 bases at J, with 9 bases between the two ends. The DNA for the CDR3 is TGTGCCAGCGAACGTCAGAATCAGCCCCAGCATTTT. Its protein product is CASERQNQPQHF.

This clone was found once. The genes are TRBV7-9 and TRBJ2-5; D gene uncertain. Trimming stripped 5 bases from V and 5 bases from J, with 24 bases between. There are 17 residues in the CDR3. Germline CDR1 and CDR2: SEHNR and FQNEAQ (reference sequence). The DNA for the CDR3 is TGTGCCAGCAGCCTTCGCTTTTGGACGGTCTCAATCGAGACCCAGTACTTC. Translated: CASSLRFWTVSIETQYF.

The chain uses TRBV18 and TRBJ2-5, with a weak D call TRBD1 (8 bases). The J call could be wrong; TRBJ2-7 is a better fit for the DNA end. Germline-derived CDR1 and CDR2 are KGHSH and LQKENI. This CDR3 region has 16 residues. CDR3 region: CASSPQGAGADYEQYF. CDR3 DNA: TGTGCCAGCTCACCTCAGGGGGCGGGGGCGGACTACGAGCAGTACTTC.